This T cell receptor beta chain was sequenced for a study of shared clonotypes between healthy human individuals. CDR1 is SGHRS and CDR2 is YFSETQ in the germline V gene. The V and J ends lost 1 base and 1 base, in that order; junction bases with no gene match: 5. The length of the CDR3 is 17 residues. An assay was performed, and its level was deep. Each PCR replicate from the sorted subsets contained around 0.2 ug DNA, which is 25,000 to 30,000 T cell genomes. Clones were sequenced by immunoSEQ multiplex PCR, and TCRdb holds only the in-frame ones, with some missing. In the table there are around 1.9 million clones, 85% to 95% of which are singletons. CD45RO-negative, CCR7-selected cells formed the naive CD8 fraction, which excluded terminally differentiated effector memory CD45RA+ cells. All donors were Caucasian adults living in Nashville, Tennessee.

The source is a man younger than 30 in good health. Some clones in this sample may be carry-over from other donors' samples. The material sequenced was naive CD8+ T cells from PBMCs. This chain uses TRBV5-1 with TRBJ2-3; 11 bases line up with TRBD2. The CDR3 region is CASSLRPGLAGTDTQYF. DNA for the CDR3: TGCGCCAGCAGCTTGCGGCCGGGACTAGCGGGCACAGATACGCAGTATTTT.